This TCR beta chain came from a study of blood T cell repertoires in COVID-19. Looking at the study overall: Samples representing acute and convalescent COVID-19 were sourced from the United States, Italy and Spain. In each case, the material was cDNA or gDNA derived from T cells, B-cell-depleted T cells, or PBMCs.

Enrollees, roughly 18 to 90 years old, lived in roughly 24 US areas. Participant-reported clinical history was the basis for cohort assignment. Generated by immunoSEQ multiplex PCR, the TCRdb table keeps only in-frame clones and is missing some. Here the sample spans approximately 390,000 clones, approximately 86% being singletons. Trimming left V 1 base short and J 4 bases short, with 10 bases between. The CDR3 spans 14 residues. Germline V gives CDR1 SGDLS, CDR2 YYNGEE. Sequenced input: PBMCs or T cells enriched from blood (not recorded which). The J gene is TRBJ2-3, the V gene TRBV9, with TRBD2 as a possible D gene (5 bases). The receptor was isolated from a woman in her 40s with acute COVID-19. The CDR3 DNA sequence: TGTGCCAGCAGCGTAAGGCTAGCTTCAGATACGCAGTATTTT. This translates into CASSVRLASDTQYF.